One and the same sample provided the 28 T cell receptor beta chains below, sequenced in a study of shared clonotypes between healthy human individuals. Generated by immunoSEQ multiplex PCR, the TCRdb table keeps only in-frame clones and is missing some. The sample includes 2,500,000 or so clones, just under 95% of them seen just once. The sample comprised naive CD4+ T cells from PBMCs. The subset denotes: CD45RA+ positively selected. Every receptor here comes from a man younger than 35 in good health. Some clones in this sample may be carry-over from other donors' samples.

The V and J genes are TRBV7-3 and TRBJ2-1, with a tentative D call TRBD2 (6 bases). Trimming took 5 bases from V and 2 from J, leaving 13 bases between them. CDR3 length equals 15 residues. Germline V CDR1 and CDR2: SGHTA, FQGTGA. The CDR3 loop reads CASSPRGGTYNEQFF. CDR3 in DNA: TGTGCCAGCAGCCCCCGGGGCGGGACCTACAATGAGCAGTTCTTC.

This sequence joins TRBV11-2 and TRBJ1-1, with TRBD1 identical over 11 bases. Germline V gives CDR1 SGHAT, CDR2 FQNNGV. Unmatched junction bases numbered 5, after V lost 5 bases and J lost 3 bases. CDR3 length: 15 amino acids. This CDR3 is CASSRLGQGDTEAFF. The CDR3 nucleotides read TGTGCCAGCAGCCGACTGGGACAGGGGGACACTGAAGCTTTCTTT.

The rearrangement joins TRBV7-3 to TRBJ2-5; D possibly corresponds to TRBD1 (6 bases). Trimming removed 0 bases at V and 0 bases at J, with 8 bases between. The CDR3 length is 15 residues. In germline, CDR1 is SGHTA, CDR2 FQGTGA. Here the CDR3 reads CASSLTPGDQETQYF. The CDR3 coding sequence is TGTGCCAGCAGCTTAACCCCAGGGGACCAAGAGACCCAGTACTTC.

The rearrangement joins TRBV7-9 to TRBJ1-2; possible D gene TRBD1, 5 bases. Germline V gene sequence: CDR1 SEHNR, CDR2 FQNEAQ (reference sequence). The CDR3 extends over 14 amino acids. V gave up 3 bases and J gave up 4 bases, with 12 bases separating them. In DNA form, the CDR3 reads TGTGCCAGCAGCTTCCAGACAGAAACCTATGGCTACACCTTC. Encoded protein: CASSFQTETYGYTF.

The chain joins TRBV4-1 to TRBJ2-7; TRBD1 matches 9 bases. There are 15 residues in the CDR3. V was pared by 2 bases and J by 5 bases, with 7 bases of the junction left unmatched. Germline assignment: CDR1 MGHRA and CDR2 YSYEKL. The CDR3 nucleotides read TGCGCCAGCAGCCAAAGGGGACAGGGTGGAGACGAGCAGTACTTC. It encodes CASSQRGQGGDEQYF.

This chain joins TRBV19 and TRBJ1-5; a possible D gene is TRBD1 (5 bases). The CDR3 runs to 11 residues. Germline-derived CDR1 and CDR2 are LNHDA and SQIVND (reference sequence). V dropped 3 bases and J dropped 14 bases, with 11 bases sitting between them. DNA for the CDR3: TGTGCCAGTAGTATTAGGGGCATTAAGCATTTT. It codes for CASSIRGIKHF.

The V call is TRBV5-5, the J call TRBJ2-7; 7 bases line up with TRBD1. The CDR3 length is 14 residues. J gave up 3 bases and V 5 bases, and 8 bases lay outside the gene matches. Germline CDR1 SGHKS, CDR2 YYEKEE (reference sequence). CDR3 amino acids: CASRSPGQNYEQYF. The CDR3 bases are TGTGCCAGCAGATCGCCGGGACAGAACTACGAGCAGTACTTC.

CDR3 amino acids: CASSSGTSGSSYEQYF. DNA of the CDR3: TGTGCCAGCAGCTCCGGGACTAGCGGGAGCTCCTACGAGCAGTACTTC. The chain carries TRBV11-3 and TRBJ2-7; 14 nucleotides agree with TRBD2. CDR3 size: 16 residues. Germline CDR1 SGHNT, CDR2 YENEEA. V was clipped by 4 bases and J by 0 bases; unmatched bases: 2.

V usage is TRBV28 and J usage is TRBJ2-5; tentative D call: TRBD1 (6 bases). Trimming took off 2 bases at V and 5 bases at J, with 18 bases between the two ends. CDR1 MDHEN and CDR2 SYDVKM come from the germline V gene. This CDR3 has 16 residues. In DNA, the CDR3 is TGTGCCAGCAGTTTAAGCCTAACTGGGGGCCGGGAGACCCAGTACTTC. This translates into CASSLSLTGGRETQYF.

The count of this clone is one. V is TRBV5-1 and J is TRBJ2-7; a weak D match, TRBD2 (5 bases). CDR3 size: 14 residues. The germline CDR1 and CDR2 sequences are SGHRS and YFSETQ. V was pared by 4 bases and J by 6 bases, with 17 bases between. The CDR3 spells CASSPPIGRGEQYF. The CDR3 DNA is TGCGCCAGCAGCCCACCTATAGGACGGGGCGAGCAGTACTTC.

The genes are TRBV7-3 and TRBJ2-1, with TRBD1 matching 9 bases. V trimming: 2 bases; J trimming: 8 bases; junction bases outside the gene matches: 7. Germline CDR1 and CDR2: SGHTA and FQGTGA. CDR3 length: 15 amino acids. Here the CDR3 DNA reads TGTGCCAGCAGCTTAGACAGGGGGTCAAGGCATGAGCAGTTCTTC. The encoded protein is CASSLDRGSRHEQFF.

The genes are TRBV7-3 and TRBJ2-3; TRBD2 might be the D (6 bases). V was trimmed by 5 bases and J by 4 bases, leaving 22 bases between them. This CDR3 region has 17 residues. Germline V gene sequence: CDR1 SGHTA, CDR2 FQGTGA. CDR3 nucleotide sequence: TGTGCCAGCAGCGCACCGGGACTCCCTCGTGGTGCAGATACGCAGTATTTT. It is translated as CASSAPGLPRGADTQYF.

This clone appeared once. CDR3 loop: CASSLGSMAGQETQYF. In DNA form, the CDR3 reads TGTGCCAGCAGCTTAGGGAGTATGGCGGGGCAAGAGACCCAGTACTTC. This chain links TRBV7-2 with TRBJ2-5; D possibly corresponds to TRBD2 (6 bases). The CDR3 has 16 amino acids. The V end was cut by 1 base, the J end by 2 bases, with 14 bases between. Germline lookup yields CDR1 SGHTA and CDR2 FQGNSA. Combining the CDR3 with reference TRBV7-2 and TRBJ2-5 gives the whole variable domain GAGVSQSPSNKVTEKGKDVELRCDPISGHTALYWYRQSLGQGLEFLIYFQGNSAPDKSGLPSDRFSAERTGGSVSTLTIQRTQQEDSAVYLCASSLGSMAGQETQYFGPGTRLLVL.

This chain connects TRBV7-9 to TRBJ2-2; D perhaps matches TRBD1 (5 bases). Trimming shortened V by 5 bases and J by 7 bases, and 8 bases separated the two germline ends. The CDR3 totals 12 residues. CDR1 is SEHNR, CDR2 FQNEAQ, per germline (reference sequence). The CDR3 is CASSPGFGELFF. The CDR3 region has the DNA TGTGCCAGCAGCCCAGGGTTCGGGGAGCTGTTTTTT.

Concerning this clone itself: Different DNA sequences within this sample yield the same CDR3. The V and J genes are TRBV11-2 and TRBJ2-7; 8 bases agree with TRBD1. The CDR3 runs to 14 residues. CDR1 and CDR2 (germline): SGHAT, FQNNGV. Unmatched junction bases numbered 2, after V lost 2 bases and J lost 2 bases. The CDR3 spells CASSLLGQAYEQYF. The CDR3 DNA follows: TGTGCCAGCAGCTTACTGGGACAGGCCTACGAGCAGTACTTC.

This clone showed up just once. CDR3 in DNA: TGCGCCAGCAGCCGAGGGACTAGCGGGCTTTACGAGCAGTACTTC. Translating gives CASSRGTSGLYEQYF. The chain combines TRBV4-3 with TRBJ2-7, with TRBD2 matching 12 bases. The CDR3 is made up of 15 amino acids. Trimming took 4 bases from V and 4 from J; bases not matched to a gene: 5. CDR1 LGHNA and CDR2 YSLEER come from the germline V gene.

The CDR3 DNA reads as TGTGCCAGCAGTACCCTTCAGGGAGGCGAGCAGTACTTC. It specifies CASSTLQGGEQYF. The chain couples TRBV27 to TRBJ2-7; TRBD2 is a possible D gene (6 bases). Germline-derived CDR1 and CDR2 are MNHEY and SMNVEV (reference sequence). V lost 5 bases and J 6 bases, leaving 14 bases between the germline ends. This CDR3 region has 13 residues.

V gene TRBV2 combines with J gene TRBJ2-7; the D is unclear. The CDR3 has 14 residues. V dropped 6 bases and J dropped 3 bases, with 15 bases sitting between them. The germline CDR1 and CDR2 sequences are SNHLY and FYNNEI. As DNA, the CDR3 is TGTGCCAGCAGGGTCAGTCTTCCCCTCTACGAGCAGTACTTC. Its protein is CASRVSLPLYEQYF. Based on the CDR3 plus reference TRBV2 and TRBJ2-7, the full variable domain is EPEVTQTPSHQVTQMGQEVILRCVPISNHLYFYWYRQILGQKVEFLVSFYNNEISEKSEIFDDQFSVERPDGSNFTLKIRSTKLEDSAMYFCASRVSLPLYEQYFGPGTRLTVT.

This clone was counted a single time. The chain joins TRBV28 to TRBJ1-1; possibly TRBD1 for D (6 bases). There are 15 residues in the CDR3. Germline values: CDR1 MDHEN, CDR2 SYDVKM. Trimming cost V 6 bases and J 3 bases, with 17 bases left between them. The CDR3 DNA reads TGTGCCAGCAGCTCTCCAGGGGTAGTGGACACTGAAGCTTTCTTT. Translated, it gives CASSSPGVVDTEAFF.

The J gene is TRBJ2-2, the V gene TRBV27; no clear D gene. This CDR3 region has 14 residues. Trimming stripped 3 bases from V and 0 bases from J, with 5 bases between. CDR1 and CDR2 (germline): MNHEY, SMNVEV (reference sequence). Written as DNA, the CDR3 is TGTGCCAGCAGTTTCCCCGCGAACACCGGGGAGCTGTTTTTT. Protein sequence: CASSFPANTGELFF.

The CDR3 spells CASAGGTEAFF. DNA for the CDR3: TGTGCCAGCGCAGGAGGTACTGAAGCTTTCTTT. This sequence joins TRBV2 and TRBJ1-1; no clear D. This CDR3 spans 11 amino acids. V shed 8 bases and J shed 5 bases, with 9 bases lying between them. The germline V gene has CDR1 SNHLY and CDR2 FYNNEI.

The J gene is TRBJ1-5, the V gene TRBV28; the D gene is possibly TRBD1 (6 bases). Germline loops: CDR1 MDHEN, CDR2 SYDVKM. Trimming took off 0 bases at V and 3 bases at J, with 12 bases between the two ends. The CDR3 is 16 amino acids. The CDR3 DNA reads TGTGCCAGCAGTTTATGGCGGCAGGGGACCAATCAGCCCCAGCATTTT. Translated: CASSLWRQGTNQPQHF.

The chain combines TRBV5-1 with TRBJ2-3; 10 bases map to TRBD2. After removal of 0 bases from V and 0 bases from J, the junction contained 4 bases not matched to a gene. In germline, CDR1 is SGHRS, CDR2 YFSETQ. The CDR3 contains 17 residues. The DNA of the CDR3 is TGCGCCAGCAGCTTGGCCGCAGCGGGAGGGAGCACAGATACGCAGTATTTT. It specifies CASSLAAAGGSTDTQYF.

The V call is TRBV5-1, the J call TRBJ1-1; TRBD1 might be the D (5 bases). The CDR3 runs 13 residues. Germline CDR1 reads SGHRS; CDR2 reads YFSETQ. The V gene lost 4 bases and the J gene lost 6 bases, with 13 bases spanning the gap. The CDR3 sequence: CASSRDLKSEAFF. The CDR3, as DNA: TGCGCCAGCAGCCGGGACCTGAAATCTGAAGCTTTCTTT. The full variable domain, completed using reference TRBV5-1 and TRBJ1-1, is KAGVTQTPRYLIKTRGQQVTLSCSPISGHRSVSWYQQTPGQGLQFLFEYFSETQRNKGNFPGRFSGRQFSNSRSEMNVSTLELGDSALYLCASSRDLKSEAFFGQGTRLTVV.

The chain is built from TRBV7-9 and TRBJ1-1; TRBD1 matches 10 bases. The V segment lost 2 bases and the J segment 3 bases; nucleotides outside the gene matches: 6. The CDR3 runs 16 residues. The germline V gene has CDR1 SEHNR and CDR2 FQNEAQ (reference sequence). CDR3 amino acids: CASSLPSGTGDTEAFF. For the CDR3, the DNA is TGTGCCAGCAGCTTACCGTCGGGGACAGGGGACACTGAAGCTTTCTTT.

The CDR3 bases are TGTGCCAGCACGAACCGGGAGACCACCGGGGAGCTGTTTTTT. This encodes CASTNRETTGELFF. The chain carries TRBV28 and TRBJ2-2; D perhaps matches TRBD2 (6 bases). From germline, CDR1 is MDHEN and CDR2 SYDVKM. V dropped 7 bases and J dropped 4 bases, with 13 bases sitting between them. The CDR3 length is 14 residues.

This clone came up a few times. CDR3 in amino acids: CSVMGGQQAFF. The CDR3 DNA is TGCAGCGTGATGGGGGGGCAGCAAGCTTTCTTT. This sequence joins TRBV29-1 and TRBJ1-1, with D perhaps TRBD1 (6 bases). CDR1 SQVTM and CDR2 ANQGSEA come from the germline V gene. Trimming stripped 6 bases from V and 9 bases from J, with 14 bases between. The CDR3 length is 11 residues.

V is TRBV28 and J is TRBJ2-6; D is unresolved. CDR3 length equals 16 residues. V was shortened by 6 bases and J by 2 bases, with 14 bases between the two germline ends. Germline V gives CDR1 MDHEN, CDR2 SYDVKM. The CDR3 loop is CASSSPRAAGANVLTF. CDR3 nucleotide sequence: TGTGCCAGCAGCTCCCCCCGCGCCGCTGGGGCCAACGTCCTGACTTTC. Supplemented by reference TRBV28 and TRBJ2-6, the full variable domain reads DVKVTQSSRYLVKRTGEKVFLECVQDMDHENMFWYRQDPGLGLRLIYFSYDVKMKEKGDIPEGYSVSREKKERFSLILESASTNQTSMYLCASSSPRAAGANVLTFGAGSRLTVL.